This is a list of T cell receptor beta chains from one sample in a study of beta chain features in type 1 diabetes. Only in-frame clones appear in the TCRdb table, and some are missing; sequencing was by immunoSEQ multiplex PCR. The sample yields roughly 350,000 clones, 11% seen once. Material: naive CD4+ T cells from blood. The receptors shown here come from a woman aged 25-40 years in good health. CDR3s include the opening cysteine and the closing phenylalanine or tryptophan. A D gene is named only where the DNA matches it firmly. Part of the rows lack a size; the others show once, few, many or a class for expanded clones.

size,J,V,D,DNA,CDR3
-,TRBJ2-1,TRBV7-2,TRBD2,TGTGCCAGCAGCCTTCTAGCGGGAGGGCCGGATGAGCAGTTCTTC,CASSLLAGGPDEQFF
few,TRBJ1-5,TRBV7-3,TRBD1,TGTGCCAGCAGCTCACAGGGGCCGCCCCAGCATTTT,CASSSQGPPQHF
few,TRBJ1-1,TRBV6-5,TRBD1,TGTGCCAGCAGTCCCCCGACAGGGATCGAAGCTTTCTTT,CASSPPTGIEAFF
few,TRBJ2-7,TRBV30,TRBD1,TGTGCCCAGACAGGGGGAGGATACGAGCAGTACTTC,CAQTGGGYEQYF
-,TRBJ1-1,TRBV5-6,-,TGTGCCAGCAGCTTGGCAGGGTTGGGGAACACTGAAGCTTTCTTT,CASSLAGLGNTEAFF
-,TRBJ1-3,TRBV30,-,TGTGCCTGGAAGAGGAGCTCTGGAAACACCATATATTTT,CAWKRSSGNTIYF
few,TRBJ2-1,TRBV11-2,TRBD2,TGTGCCAGCCGTTCCCAGAGCGGGAGGGGGGATGAGCAGTTCTTC,CASRSQSGRGDEQFF
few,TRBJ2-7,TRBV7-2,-,TGTGCCAGCAGCTCAAGACAGGGAGGCCTAAGTGAGCAGTACTTC,CASSSRQGGLSEQYF
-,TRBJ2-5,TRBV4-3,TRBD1,TGCGCCAGCAGCGACAGGGGCTCTCAGACCCAGTACTTC,CASSDRGSQTQYF
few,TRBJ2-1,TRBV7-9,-,TGTGCCAGCAGCTTAGCGGGAGGTTTTAATGAGCAGTTCTTC,CASSLAGGFNEQFF
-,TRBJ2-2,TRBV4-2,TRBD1,TGTGCCAGCAGCGTGCCGGGACAGGGGATAACCGGGGAGCTGTTTTTT,CASSVPGQGITGELFF
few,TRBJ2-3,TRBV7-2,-,TGTGCCAGCAGCTTAGTGGCTAGCGAAAGCACAGATACGCAGTATTTT,CASSLVASESTDTQYF
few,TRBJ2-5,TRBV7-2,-,TGTGCCAGCAGCTTAGGCGCAGGCCAAGAGACCCAGTACTTC,CASSLGAGQETQYF
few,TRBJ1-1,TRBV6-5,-,TGTGCCAGCTTGAGTGGCACTGAAGCTTTCTTT,CASLSGTEAFF
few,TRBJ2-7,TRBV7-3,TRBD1,TGTGCCAGCAGCATCAACGGACAGGGGCCCTACGAGCAGTACTTC,CASSINGQGPYEQYF
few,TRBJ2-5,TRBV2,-,TGTGCCAGCAGCGACTTAGGCAGGGCGTCGGTGAAAGAGACCCAGTACTTC,CASSDLGRASVKETQYF
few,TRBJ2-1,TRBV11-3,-,TGTGCCAGCAGCCCATCCCTTTCGCGTCAATACAATGAGCAGTTCTTC,CASSPSLSRQYNEQFF
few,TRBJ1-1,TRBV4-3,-,TGCGCCAGCAGCCAAGGGGTAGGAGGGGCAGCTTTCTTT,CASSQGVGGAAFF
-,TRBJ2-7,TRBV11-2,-,TGTGCCAGCAGCACCAGGGGAGGGTCCTACGAGCAGTACTTC,CASSTRGGSYEQYF
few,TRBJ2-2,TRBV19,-,TGTGCCAGTAGGGACAGCAGGGACGGGGAGCTGTTTTTT,CASRDSRDGELFF
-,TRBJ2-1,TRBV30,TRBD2,TGTGCCTGGAGTGACCGACTAGCCCACAATGAGCAGTTCTTC,CAWSDRLAHNEQFF
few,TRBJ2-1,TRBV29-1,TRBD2,TGCAGCGTCGAGGGGACTAGCGCTAGCTCCTACAATGAGCAGTTCTTC,CSVEGTSASSYNEQFF
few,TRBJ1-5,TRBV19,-,TGTGCCAGTAGTATAGCGCGGGGGGCCTACAATCAGCCCCAGCATTTT,CASSIARGAYNQPQHF
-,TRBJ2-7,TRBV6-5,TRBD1,TGTGCCAGCAGTGGATCCGGGACAGGAAGGTTC,CASSGSGTGRF
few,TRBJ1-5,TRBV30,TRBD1,TGTGCCTGGACCGGACAGGGCGGTCAGCCCCAGCATTTT,CAWTGQGGQPQHF
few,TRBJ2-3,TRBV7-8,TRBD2,TGTGCCAGCAGCCACTTAGCGGGAGGGCCCGCGGATACGCAGTATTTT,CASSHLAGGPADTQYF
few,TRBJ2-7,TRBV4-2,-,TGTGCCAGCAGCCAATTGGACAGCGCCTACGAGCAGTACTTC,CASSQLDSAYEQYF
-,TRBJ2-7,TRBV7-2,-,TGTGCCAGCAGCTCCCCTGCGTACGAGCAGTACTTC,CASSSPAYEQYF
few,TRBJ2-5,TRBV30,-,TGTGCCTGGAGTGTCCAACTACGGGAGACCCAGTACTTC,CAWSVQLRETQYF
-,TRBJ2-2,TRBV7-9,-,TGTGCCAGCAGCTTACCTCATCTAACCGGGGAGCTGTTTTTT,CASSLPHLTGELFF
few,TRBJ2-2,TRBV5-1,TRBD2,TGCGCCAGCAGCGCCGGGACTAGGTTCCTTGAGGGGGAGCTGTTTTTT,CASSAGTRFLEGELFF
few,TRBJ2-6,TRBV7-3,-,TGTGCCAGCAGCTTGGAAGGACTTGGGGCCAACGTCCTGACTTTC,CASSLEGLGANVLTF
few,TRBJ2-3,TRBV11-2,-,TGTGCCAGCACCGAGATAGATACGCAGTATTTT,CASTEIDTQYF
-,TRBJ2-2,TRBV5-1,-,TGCGCCAGCAGCTTGTCCCACGGAAGGGGGGGCACCGGGGAGCTGTTTTTT,CASSLSHGRGGTGELFF
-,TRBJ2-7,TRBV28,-,TGTGCCAGCAGTTTCGCGGAAGGCTACGAGCAGTACTTC,CASSFAEGYEQYF
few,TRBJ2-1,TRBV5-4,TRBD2,TGTGCCAGCAGCTTCCGCCGGGGGACTAGCGAATATGAGCAGTTCTTC,CASSFRRGTSEYEQFF
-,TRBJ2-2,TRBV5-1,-,TGCGCCAGCAGCTTGCCCGGGAGCACCGGGGAGCTGTTTTTT,CASSLPGSTGELFF
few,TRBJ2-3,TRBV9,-,TGTGCCAGCAGCGTATCCGCGGGAGATACGCAGTATTTT,CASSVSAGDTQYF
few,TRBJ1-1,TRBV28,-,TGTGCCAGCAGTTTTGGAGGGACCAAGTCTGAAGCTTTCTTT,CASSFGGTKSEAFF
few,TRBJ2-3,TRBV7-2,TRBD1,TGTGCCAGCAACAGGGGGGATGTACCTCCAGATACGCAGTATTTT,CASNRGDVPPDTQYF
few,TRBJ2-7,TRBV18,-,TGTGCCAGCCAGGAGGACAGAAGCTCCTACGAGCAGTACTTC,CASQEDRSSYEQYF
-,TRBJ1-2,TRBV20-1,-,TGCAGTGCTGAGCTCAACTATGGCTACACCTTC,CSAELNYGYTF
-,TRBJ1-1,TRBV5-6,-,TGTGCCAGCAGCTCCCCGCGGGGGGCAAACACTGAAGCTTTCTTT,CASSSPRGANTEAFF
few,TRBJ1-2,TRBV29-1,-,TGCAGCGTTGAACCCGAACCGGGGTCTGGCTACACCTTC,CSVEPEPGSGYTF
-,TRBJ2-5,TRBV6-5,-,TGTGCCAGCTCGGGGAGTATGGAGACCCAGTACTTC,CASSGSMETQYF
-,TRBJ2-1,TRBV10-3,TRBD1,TGTGCCATCAGCTCTAAGACAGGGCATTACAATGAGCAGTTCTTC,CAISSKTGHYNEQFF
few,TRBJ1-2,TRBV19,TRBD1,TGTGCCAGTTGGACAGGGGCGAGGGCTAACTATGGCTACACCTTC,CASWTGARANYGYTF
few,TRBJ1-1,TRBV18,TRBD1,TGTGCCAGCTCACCGGGACAGGGGACGGGCACTGAAGCTTTCTTT,CASSPGQGTGTEAFF
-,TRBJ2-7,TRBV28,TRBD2,TGTGCCAGCCGGGGGGAGGGCCGGTCGTACGAGCAGTACTTC,CASRGEGRSYEQYF
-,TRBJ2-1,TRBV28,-,TGTGCCAGCAGTTTCGCAGGGGACATCTACAATGAGCAGTTCTTC,CASSFAGDIYNEQFF
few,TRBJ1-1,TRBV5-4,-,TGTGCCAGCAGCCCAGGGCGCACTGAAGCTTTCTTT,CASSPGRTEAFF
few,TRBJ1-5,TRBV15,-,TGTGCCACCAGCAGATTAATCGATGGACACGCTTTCGATCAGCCCCAGCATTTT,CATSRLIDGHAFDQPQHF
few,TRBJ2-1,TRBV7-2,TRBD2,TGTGCCAGCAGCCCAGGTGGGACTAGCGGTACCAATGAGCAGTTCTTC,CASSPGGTSGTNEQFF
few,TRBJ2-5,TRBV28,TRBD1,TGTGCCAGCAGTCCCCGGGGACAGAGCCTGACCCAGTACTTC,CASSPRGQSLTQYF